The clone carrying this T cell receptor beta chain was seen only once. Its antigen is not known. Under the authors' procedure: Owing to the provision of junction-only sequences devoid of quality scores by immunoSEQ, filtering differed. This table comes from immunoSEQ multiplex PCR, and its TCRdb copy is limited to in-frame clones, with some not included. V and J calls and clone size are given by that table; D and trimming were obtained from the DNA. The data contain about 2.4 million clones, over 85% of them seen just once; the ten biggest clones take up around 0.15%. This CDR3 has 16 amino acids. Germline values: CDR1 LGHNA, CDR2 YSLEER. The V and J ends lost 0 bases and 6 bases, in that order; junction bases with no gene match: 9. The sample is drawn from a study of shared clonotypes between healthy human individuals. Overall study: CD4 naive and memory got three plates each, CD8 naive two, CD8 memory one.

CD4+ cells underwent separation, giving CD45RA+ naive and CD45RA-negative memory subsets. The study's findings and limits: Unshared clonotypes carried lower generation probabilities than those common to all four donors.

This TCR derives from a man younger than 35 in good health. The chain joins TRBV4-3 to TRBJ2-3; 7 nucleotides match TRBD2. Sequenced material: naive CD4+ T cells sorted from blood. Sample subset: CD45RA+ positively selected. The CDR3 spells CASSQDDLAEGDTQYF. The CDR3 DNA reads as TGCGCCAGCAGCCAAGACGACCTAGCGGAGGGGGATACGCAGTATTTT.